Listed below are T cell receptor beta chains from one sample, sequenced in a study of OX40 agonist ivuxolimab in advanced cancers. The method was immunoSEQ multiplex PCR; TCRdb's version includes in-frame clones alone and lacks a portion of them. The repertoire holds around 7,000 clones, with around 80% as singletons. Sequences were derived from CD4+ or CD8+ T cells sorted from blood, sampled in a trial of the OX40 agonist ivuxolimab. These TCRs come from an adult with an advanced solid tumor such as melanoma, head and neck, liver or kidney cancer. The CDR3 runs from the conserved cysteine through the conserved F or W. D genes are given only for firm matches. For some rows the clone size is stated as once, few or many, or as a class when expanded; others skip it.

abundance	d_gene	v_gene	j_gene	CDR3aa	CDR3nt
.	TRBD2	TRBV25-1	TRBJ2-1	CASSEWWEGRDEQFF	TGTGCCAGCAGTGAATGGTGGGAGGGCCGGGATGAGCAGTTCTTC
.	.	TRBV6-5	TRBJ1-1	CASSYSGGGGTEAFF	TGTGCCAGCAGTTACTCCGGCGGAGGCGGCACTGAAGCTTTCTTT
few	.	TRBV5-1	TRBJ1-1	CASSQLYTNSEAFF	TGCGCCAGCAGCCAACTATATACAAACTCTGAAGCTTTCTTT
.	.	TRBV11-2	TRBJ2-1	CASSPWTAYNEQFF	TGTGCCAGCAGCCCATGGACAGCCTACAATGAGCAGTTCTTC
.	.	TRBV4-1	TRBJ1-5	CASSQDPRSNQPQHF	TGCGCCAGCAGCCAAGATCCGCGTAGCAATCAGCCCCAGCATTTT
.	.	TRBV5-3	TRBJ1-4	CASSPPGYGEKLFF	TGTGCCAGCAGCCCGCCGGGGTATGGCGAAAAACTGTTTTTT
.	TRBD1	TRBV4-1	TRBJ1-4	CASSQEAGTGAEKLFF	TGCGCCAGCAGCCAAGAGGCCGGGACAGGGGCTGAAAAACTGTTTTTT
.	TRBD1	TRBV7-9	TRBJ2-7	CASSYRQGYEQYF	TGTGCCAGCAGCTATCGACAGGGTTACGAGCAGTACTTC
.	.	TRBV6-4	TRBJ2-3	CASSAHRQGGSFDTQYF	TGTGCCAGCAGCGCTCATCGACAGGGAGGGAGCTTTGATACGCAGTATTTT
.	.	TRBV9	TRBJ2-2	CASSVEGGELFF	TGTGCCAGCAGCGTAGAAGGCGGGGAGCTGTTTTTT
.	.	TRBV19	TRBJ1-2	CATSPIQGSDGYTF	TGTGCCACTTCACCTATACAGGGATCCGATGGCTACACCTTC
.	.	TRBV5-1	TRBJ2-5	CASSIDGNQETQYF	TGCGCCAGCAGCATAGACGGGAACCAAGAGACCCAGTACTTC
once	.	TRBV4-1	TRBJ2-1	CASSQVGRTNEQFF	TGCGCCAGCAGCCAAGTGGGGAGAACTAATGAGCAGTTCTTC
.	TRBD2	TRBV5-1	TRBJ2-3	CASSSNRLAGATDTQYF	TGCGCCAGCAGCTCGAACCGACTAGCGGGAGCGACAGATACGCAGTATTTT
.	.	TRBV18	TRBJ1-2	CASYSDQDSPYGYTF	TGTGCCAGCTATTCCGACCAGGACAGTCCCTATGGCTACACCTTC
.	TRBD2	TRBV4-1	TRBJ2-7	CASSQVRGGYEQYF	TGCGCCAGCAGCCAAGTACGGGGGGGATACGAGCAGTACTTC
.	.	TRBV6-5	TRBJ1-4	CASSYLDRNEKLFF	TGTGCCAGCAGTTACCTCGACCGGAATGAAAAACTGTTTTTT
.	.	TRBV9	TRBJ2-7	CASSVAWGYEQYF	TGTGCCAGCAGCGTAGCCTGGGGCTACGAGCAGTACTTC
.	.	TRBV9	TRBJ2-3	CASSVVPTSGRRVQYF	TGTGCCAGCAGCGTAGTCCCTACTAGTGGTCGTAGGGTTCAGTATTTT
.	.	TRBV7-2	TRBJ1-1	CASSSFSGDLYTEAFF	TGTGCCAGCAGCTCGTTCTCGGGGGATCTGTACACTGAAGCTTTCTTT
few	.	TRBV4-1	TRBJ2-5	CASSQGTEETQYF	TGCGCCAGCAGCCAAGGGACAGAAGAGACCCAGTACTTC
.	.	TRBV6-5	TRBJ2-7	CASRGILYEQYF	TGTGCCAGCAGGGGAATCCTATACGAGCAGTACTTC
medium-sized	.	TRBV28	TRBJ1-5	CASSSNRARHNQPQHF	TGTGCCAGCAGTTCAAACAGGGCCCGGCACAATCAGCCCCAGCATTTT
.	TRBD1	TRBV19	TRBJ1-1	CASSAGTGVTEAFF	TGTGCCAGTAGTGCCGGGACAGGGGTTACTGAAGCTTTCTTT
.	TRBD1	TRBV27	TRBJ1-1	CASSPYDRGPGTEAFF	TGTGCCAGCAGTCCGTATGACAGGGGGCCGGGTACTGAAGCTTTCTTT
.	TRBD2	TRBV7-8	TRBJ2-3	CASSSVRLAGPTDTQYF	TGTGCCAGCAGCTCCGTCAGACTAGCGGGACCCACAGATACGCAGTATTTT
once	.	TRBV6-5	TRBJ1-4	CASSYSTGSNEKLFF	TGTGCCAGCAGTTACTCTACAGGGTCTAATGAAAAACTGTTTTTT
few	.	TRBV28	TRBJ1-1	CASSTRWEGTEAFF	TGTGCCAGCAGTACCCGGTGGGAAGGGACTGAAGCTTTCTTT
.	.	TRBV7-9	TRBJ2-7	CASQGRGYEQYF	TGTGCCAGCCAGGGGAGAGGTTACGAGCAGTACTTC
.	.	TRBV2	TRBJ1-5	CASSVEQPQHF	TGTGCCAGCAGTGTGGAACAGCCCCAGCATTTT
once	TRBD1	TRBV27	TRBJ1-2	CASSPGQGNYGYTF	TGTGCCAGCAGTCCGGGACAGGGTAACTATGGCTACACCTTC
.	.	TRBV7-9	TRBJ2-7	CAADGLNVYEQYF	TGTGCCGCCGACGGGCTTAACGTCTACGAGCAGTACTTC
.	.	TRBV19	TRBJ2-2	CASSINGPGAGGELFF	TGTGCCAGTAGTATAAACGGGCCGGGAGCGGGCGGGGAGCTGTTTTTT
.	TRBD2	TRBV5-8	TRBJ2-7	CASAPGGEQYF	TGTGCCAGCGCTCCGGGGGGGGAGCAGTACTTC
once	.	TRBV27	TRBJ1-2	CASSPGPLPNYGYTF	TGTGCCAGCAGTCCGGGTCCTCTTCCTAACTATGGCTACACCTTC
.	.	TRBV5-5	TRBJ1-5	CASSLGGSQPQHF	TGTGCCAGCAGCTTGGGGGGTAGTCAGCCCCAGCATTTT
.	.	TRBV9	TRBJ1-4	CASSVTAANEKLFF	TGTGCCAGCAGCGTGACAGCGGCTAATGAAAAACTGTTTTTT
few	.	TRBV9	TRBJ1-1	CASSSGGPWNTEAFF	TGTGCCAGCAGCTCGGGGGGGCCATGGAACACTGAAGCTTTCTTT
large	TRBD1	TRBV2	TRBJ1-1	CARGQGEYTEAFF	TGTGCCAGGGGACAGGGGGAATACACTGAAGCTTTCTTT
.	.	TRBV10-2	TRBJ1-1	CASRMGDFDTEAFF	TGCGCCAGCAGAATGGGGGACTTTGACACTGAAGCTTTCTTT
.	TRBD1	TRBV7-9	TRBJ2-7	CASSPPGTGNTYEQYF	TGTGCCAGCAGCCCCCCGGGGACAGGGAACACCTACGAGCAGTACTTC
.	TRBD1	TRBV7-6	TRBJ2-7	CASSAGTGKAYEQYF	TGTGCCAGCAGCGCAGGGACAGGCAAGGCCTACGAGCAGTACTTC
few	.	TRBV29-1	TRBJ1-4	CSVAKNEKLFF	TGCAGCGTTGCCAAGAATGAAAAACTGTTTTTT
few	.	TRBV30	TRBJ1-1	CAWSLAGKVLNTEAFF	TGTGCCTGGAGTCTGGCAGGGAAGGTGTTGAACACTGAAGCTTTCTTT
.	TRBD2	TRBV7-2	TRBJ2-7	CASSSRSGGSYEQYF	TGTGCCAGCAGCTCCCGTAGCGGGGGGAGTTACGAGCAGTACTTC
.	TRBD2	TRBV28	TRBJ2-1	CASSGFGRDGGSYNEQFF	TGTGCCAGCAGCGGATTTGGGAGGGATGGGGGCTCCTACAATGAGCAGTTCTTC
.	TRBD1	TRBV5-1	TRBJ1-1	CASSPRQGTNTEAFF	TGCGCCAGCAGCCCGAGACAGGGGACGAACACTGAAGCTTTCTTT
.	.	TRBV6-5	TRBJ1-1	CASSWTANTEAFF	TGTGCCAGCAGTTGGACAGCGAACACTGAAGCTTTCTTT
.	.	TRBV9	TRBJ2-1	CASSVDGTYNEQFF	TGTGCCAGCAGCGTAGACGGGACCTACAATGAGCAGTTCTTC
.	.	TRBV9	TRBJ2-2	CASSVKGSTGELFF	TGTGCCAGCAGCGTTAAGGGTAGCACCGGGGAGCTGTTTTTT
.	.	TRBV7-2	TRBJ2-3	CASSFQGQRADTQYF	TGTGCCAGCAGCTTCCAGGGTCAACGCGCAGATACGCAGTATTTT
.	TRBD2	TRBV19	TRBJ2-3	CASSGTTLLHF	TGTGCCAGTAGTGGGACTACCCTCTTGCATTTT
.	.	TRBV19	TRBJ2-5	CASSRGHREGETQYF	TGTGCCAGTAGTAGGGGGCACAGGGAGGGGGAGACCCAGTACTTC
.	.	TRBV6-4	TRBJ2-7	CASSDGGGASYEQYF	TGTGCCAGCAGTGACGGCGGCGGCGCCTCCTACGAGCAGTACTTC
.	.	TRBV7-9	TRBJ2-1	CASSLTRGFHNEQFF	TGTGCCAGCAGCCTCACTAGGGGGTTCCACAATGAGCAGTTCTTC